These 23 T cell receptor beta chains came from one sample sequenced in a study of response to subunit inactivated influenza vaccine. TCRdb re-called the RT-PCR reads with MiXCR, one entry per CDR3 protein. The table has a few hundred thousand distinct CDR3 sequences, 9% to 15% seen once; the top ten hold approximately 7.8%. The source was non-naive T cells sorted from PBMCs, collected approximately 15 days before vaccination. The receptors derive from a man between 50 and 59 years old who received an inactivated influenza vaccine.

This clonotype was recorded a few times. The rearrangement joins TRBV19 to TRBJ2-3, with 8 positions matching TRBD2. J gave up 1 base and V 3 bases, and 9 bases lay outside the gene matches. The CDR3 extends over 17 amino acids. The germline V gene encodes CDR1 LNHDA and CDR2 SQIVND (reference sequence). This CDR3 reads CASSIKGGGTRTDTQYF. CDR3 bases: TGTGCCAGTAGTATTAAGGGCGGGGGGACGCGCACAGATACGCAGTATTTT.

On this clonotype: It may be a read error: a sequence one base away is much more abundant. The chain recombines TRBV5-5 with TRBJ2-5; D is unresolved. The germline gives CDR1 SGHKS, CDR2 YYEKEE (reference sequence). The CDR3 extends over 13 amino acids. Here the CDR3 DNA reads TGTGCCAGCGGCTTGTTGGGCGTGGAGACCCAGTACTTC. Translating it yields CASGLLGVETQYF.

The V call is TRBV15, the J call TRBJ2-1; D might be TRBD1 (6 bases). V lost 1 base, J lost 1 base, and 14 bases lay in between. CDR3 length equals 17 residues. Germline CDR1 reads LNHNV; CDR2 reads YYDKDF (reference sequence). The CDR3 sequence is CATSRGKMQGSYNEQFF. CDR3 nucleotide sequence: TGTGCCACCAGCAGAGGCAAGATGCAGGGGTCCTACAATGAGCAGTTCTTC.

The chain has TRBV6-1 and TRBJ1-3; D gene ambiguous. Germline CDR1 MNHNS, CDR2 SASEGT. The V gene lost 3 bases and the J gene lost 0 bases, with 9 bases spanning the gap. CDR3 size: 15 residues. The CDR3 sequence is CASSDSPNSGNTIYF. The CDR3 nucleotides read TGTGCCAGCAGTGACAGTCCCAACTCTGGAAACACCATATATTTT.

The chain combines TRBV7-9 with TRBJ2-2, with TRBD2 matching 13 bases. CDR1 SEHNR and CDR2 FQNEAQ come from the germline V gene (reference sequence). CDR3 size: 15 residues. Trimming cost V 4 bases and J 13 bases; bases outside gene matches: 9. In DNA, the CDR3 is TGTGCCAGCAGCTGGACTAGCGGGGGCCGCGCGGGGCTGTTTTTT. This sequence encodes CASSWTSGGRAGLFF.

The chain carries TRBV6-2 or TRBV6-3 and TRBJ2-7, with D perhaps TRBD2 (7 bases). The V end lost 5 bases, the J end lost 4 bases, and 15 bases lay between the germline ends. This CDR3 comprises 14 residues. Germline CDR1 is MNHEY and CDR2 is SVGEGT. The CDR3 DNA is TGTGCCAGCAGTCGAACGGGGGGCGGTTACGAGCAGTACTTC. Translated: CASSRTGGGYEQYF.

J is TRBJ2-5 and V is TRBV6-1, with D perhaps assigned TRBD1 or TRBD2 (5 bases each). CDR3 size: 13 residues. Trimming took 6 bases from V and 0 from J, leaving 8 bases between them. Germline CDR1 reads MNHNS; CDR2 reads SASEGT. The CDR3: CASSRDDQETQYF. The CDR3 nucleotides read TGTGCCAGCAGCCGGGACGACCAAGAGACCCAGTACTTC.

This clonotype was picked up a small number of times. This chain uses TRBV29-1 with TRBJ2-7; D may be TRBD1 (6 bases). The germline V gene has CDR1 SQVTM and CDR2 ANQGSEA. The V gene lost 5 bases and the J gene lost 3 bases, with 23 bases spanning the gap. The CDR3 loop spans 16 amino acids. The CDR3 loop is CSVLDSGTGFGYEQYF. The CDR3 bases are TGCAGCGTTTTAGATTCCGGTACAGGGTTTGGCTACGAGCAGTACTTC.

This clonotype was seen ten or more times. The chain couples TRBV6-6 to TRBJ1-2; D unresolved. The CDR3 is made up of 13 amino acids. Germline assignment: CDR1 MNHNY and CDR2 SVGAGI (reference sequence). Trimming took 6 bases from V and 7 from J, leaving 15 bases between them. For the CDR3, the DNA is TGTGCCAGCAGAGACCCCGGGAGTGGTGGCTACACCTTC. Translating it yields CASRDPGSGGYTF.

This chain connects TRBV6-1 to TRBJ2-7; 8 bases match TRBD1. After removal of 3 bases from V and 0 bases from J, the junction contained 1 base not matched to a gene. CDR3 length equals 14 residues. The germline V gene has CDR1 MNHNS and CDR2 SASEGT. The CDR3, as DNA: TGTGCCAGCAGTGAGGACAGGGACTCCTACGAGCAGTACTTC. Translating it yields CASSEDRDSYEQYF.

This clonotype was counted at least ten times. The V and J genes are TRBV7-9 and TRBJ2-1; TRBD2 matches at 13 bases. The CDR3 totals 16 residues. Germline trimming cut 3 bases from V and 2 bases from J; bases unmatched to any gene: 1. CDR1 and CDR2 from the germline V gene are SEHNR and FQNEAQ (reference sequence). The CDR3 DNA reads TGTGCCAGCAGCTTTACTAGCGGGGGGGCCTACAATGAGCAGTTCTTC. The encoded protein is CASSFTSGGAYNEQFF.

This clonotype was detected many times. The chain links TRBV7-2 to TRBJ2-2; D call uncertain. This CDR3 region has 13 residues. Trimming removed 1 base at V and 6 bases at J, with 6 bases between. Germline V gene lookup returns CDR1 SGHTA and CDR2 FQGNSA. The CDR3 spells CASSLVEAGELFF. The CDR3 DNA follows: TGTGCCAGCAGCTTAGTAGAGGCCGGGGAGCTGTTTTTT.

This clonotype was detected ten times or more. V and J are TRBV3-1 and TRBJ2-1; D is possibly TRBD2 (5 bases). Per germline, CDR1 LGHDT and CDR2 YNNKEL (reference sequence). The ends were cut back, 0 bases at V and 0 bases at J, with 12 bases in the middle. The CDR3 consists of 17 residues. CDR3 in amino acids: CASSQDRERSSYNEQFF. The CDR3 coding sequence is TGTGCCAGCAGCCAAGATCGCGAGCGGAGCTCCTACAATGAGCAGTTCTTC.

The chain couples TRBV20-1 to TRBJ2-5; D perhaps matches TRBD2 (5 bases). This CDR3 has 12 amino acids. CDR1 is DFQATT, CDR2 SNEGSKA, per germline (reference sequence). V lost 3 bases and J 7 bases, leaving 12 bases between the germline ends. CDR3: CSASYYGGTQYF. CDR3 sequence (DNA): TGCAGTGCTAGTTACTACGGAGGGACCCAGTACTTC.

The chain joins TRBV25-1 to TRBJ2-7; D is ambiguous. The V end was cut by 0 bases, the J end by 3 bases, with 0 bases between. Looked up from germline, CDR1 is MGHDK and CDR2 is SYGVNS. The CDR3 sequence is 11 residues long. The CDR3 protein is CASSEYYEQYF. In DNA form, the CDR3 reads TGTGCCAGCAGTGAATACTACGAGCAGTACTTC.

This clonotype appeared many times. The rearrangement uses TRBV20-1 and TRBJ1-2, with D maybe TRBD1 (6 bases). This CDR3 region has 11 residues. V lost 6 bases, J lost 8 bases, and 13 bases lay in between. CDR1 and CDR2 (germline): DFQATT, SNEGSKA (reference sequence). The CDR3 sequence: CSASEGGGYTF. For the CDR3, the DNA is TGCAGTGCCTCGGAGGGGGGAGGCTACACCTTC.

This clonotype appeared a few times. The CDR3 DNA reads TGTGCCAGCAGTGCCCAAACAGGGGGCGGGCAGTACTTC. It specifies CASSAQTGGGQYF. The rearrangement links TRBV28 to TRBJ2-7; 9 positions match TRBD1. The J segment lost 9 bases and the V segment lost 5 bases, leaving 8 bases of the junction unmatched. This CDR3 comprises 13 residues. Germline CDR1 is MDHEN and CDR2 is SYDVKM.

This clonotype occurred a few times. This sequence joins TRBV28 and TRBJ2-2; TRBD2 matches at 8 bases. The CDR3 sequence is 18 residues long. In germline, CDR1 is MDHEN, CDR2 SYDVKM. With V trimmed by 2 bases and J by 4 bases, 12 bases remained unmatched. The CDR3 region has the DNA TGTGCCAGCAGTTTAGGAGCGGGAGCCTGGGTCCCCACCGGGGAGCTGTTTTTT. It codes for CASSLGAGAWVPTGELFF.

V gene TRBV10-3 combines with J gene TRBJ2-1, with TRBD2 matching over 8 bases. Trimming cost V 4 bases and J 0 bases; bases outside gene matches: 17. From germline, CDR1 is ENHRY and CDR2 SYGVKD. This CDR3 is built from 20 residues. The CDR3: CAISGIMGGLAVSSYNEQFF. The CDR3 DNA is TGTGCCATCAGTGGGATAATGGGAGGACTAGCAGTAAGCTCCTACAATGAGCAGTTCTTC.

This clonotype showed up many times. V gene TRBV12-3 or TRBV12-4 combines with J gene TRBJ2-7; 8 nucleotides align to TRBD1. This CDR3 has 14 amino acids. V lost 3 bases, J lost 3 bases, and 4 bases stayed unmatched. Written as DNA, the CDR3 is TGTGCCAGCAGTTTCCAGGGGGCCGGCTACGAGCAGTACTTC. Its protein is CASSFQGAGYEQYF.

The table lists this clonotype with many counts. The rearrangement links TRBV7-9 to TRBJ2-7, with D perhaps TRBD1 (6 bases). The germline V and J ends were trimmed by 5 bases and 2 bases, with 10 bases remaining between them. Germline V gene data show CDR1 as SEHNR and CDR2 as FQNEAQ (reference sequence). The CDR3 spans 13 residues. The CDR3 region has the DNA TGTGCCAGCAGCCGGGACACCCCCTACGAGCAGTACTTC. It codes for CASSRDTPYEQYF.

The chain combines TRBV27 with TRBJ1-3; TRBD1 aligns across 9 bases. Per the germline V gene, CDR1 is MNHEY and CDR2 is SMNVEV (reference sequence). Germline trimming cut 6 bases from V and 4 bases from J; bases unmatched to any gene: 4. The CDR3 consists of 14 residues. The CDR3 region has the DNA TGTGCCAGCAGCCGCGGGACAGGGGGAAACACCATATATTTT. Encoded protein: CASSRGTGGNTIYF.

The rearrangement joins TRBV2 to TRBJ2-1, with D possibly being TRBD2 (6 bases). Deletions cut 4 bases from V and 1 base from J, with 11 bases between. Germline V gene lookup returns CDR1 SNHLY and CDR2 FYNNEI. There are 15 residues in the CDR3. The CDR3 here is CASSGPGLSYNEQFF. In DNA, the CDR3 is TGTGCCAGCAGTGGACCGGGACTTTCCTACAATGAGCAGTTCTTC.